This T cell receptor beta chain was sequenced in a study of blood T cell repertoires in COVID-19. Study overall: Collection of acute and convalescent COVID-19 samples took place in the United States, Italy and Spain.

This clone has only one observation. Unmatched junction bases numbered 4, after V lost 0 bases and J lost 3 bases. CDR3 length: 17 residues. CDR1 SGHAT and CDR2 FQNNGV come from the germline V gene. Method: immunoSEQ multiplex PCR; TCRdb's copy keeps in-frame clones and lacks some. Counted here are more than 150,000 clones, roughly 88% occurring once; the ten biggest clones make up about an eighth. The TCR was taken from a woman aged 60-75 years who had recovered from COVID-19. Material: PBMCs or T cells enriched from blood (not recorded which). The chain employs TRBV11-2 and TRBJ2-1; 11 bases match TRBD1. The chain's CDR3 is CASSLDSGTGGYNEQFF. The DNA for the CDR3 is TGTGCCAGCAGCTTAGATTCCGGGACAGGGGGCTACAATGAGCAGTTCTTC.